Listed below are T cell receptor beta chains from one sample, sequenced in a study of blood T cell repertoires in COVID-19. Libraries were prepared by immunoSEQ multiplex PCR; TCRdb keeps only in-frame clonotypes and omits some of them. The sample yields 410,000 or so clones, approximately 90% seen once. Specimen: peripheral blood. All receptors derive from a woman in her twenties or thirties with active or convalescent COVID-19. Both conserved end residues are part of each CDR3. The D gene is left open where the match is weak. Clone size is stated in some rows and not others, as once, few, many or a class when expanded.

TRBV5-4	.	.	TRBJ1-2	CASSSSASPANYGYTF	TGTGCCAGCAGCTCCTCCGCAAGTCCAGCTAACTATGGCTACACCTTC
TRBV5-5	.	.	TRBJ2-7	CASSLAGSSKLSSYEQYF	TGTGCCAGCAGCTTGGCGGGATCGTCCAAACTAAGCTCCTACGAGCAGTACTTC
TRBV6-2/TRBV6-3	.	.	TRBJ2-3	CASSYVGASTDTQYF	TGTGCCAGCAGTTACGTCGGAGCTAGCACAGATACGCAGTATTTT
TRBV5-1	TRBD2	.	TRBJ2-1	CASSFGLAEANEQFF	TGCGCCAGCAGCTTCGGGCTAGCGGAAGCCAATGAGCAGTTCTTC
TRBV4-1	.	.	TRBJ1-2	CASSQDVTGMSNYGYTF	TGCGCCAGCAGCCAAGATGTAACAGGGATGTCTAACTATGGCTACACCTTC
TRBV27	.	.	TRBJ1-6	CASSQQGYSPLHF	TGTGCCAGCAGTCAACAGGGCTATTCACCCCTCCACTTT
TRBV19	TRBD1	.	TRBJ1-1	CASSNDRVNTEAFF	TGTGCCAGTAGTAACGACAGGGTGAACACTGAAGCTTTCTTT
TRBV14	.	.	TRBJ1-1	CASSLLSGHLRGARTEAFF	TGTGCCAGCAGCCTCCTTTCGGGCCATTTACGGGGGGCGCGCACTGAAGCTTTCTTT
TRBV6-2/TRBV6-3	.	.	TRBJ1-5	CASSNTGPRYF	TGTGCCAGCAGCAATACAGGGCCCCGGTATTTT
TRBV3-1/TRBV3-2	.	once	TRBJ2-2	CASSQVRGSGELFF	TGTGCCAGCAGCCAAGTTAGGGGGTCCGGGGAGCTGTTTTTT
TRBV7-2	.	.	TRBJ1-3	CASSLSAGPPPGNTIYF	TGTGCCAGCAGCTTATCAGCAGGCCCGCCACCTGGAAACACCATATATTTT
TRBV2	.	.	TRBJ1-4	CASSQTKANEKLFF	TGTGCCAGCAGCCAGACAAAAGCTAATGAAAAACTGTTTTTT
TRBV12-5	TRBD2	.	TRBJ2-3	CASGLGSGTSGDTDTQYF	TGTGCTAGTGGTTTGGGATCCGGGACTAGCGGAGACACAGATACGCAGTATTTT
TRBV14	.	.	TRBJ2-1	CASSPRNNEQFF	TGTGCCAGCAGCCCCAGGAACAATGAGCAGTTCTTC